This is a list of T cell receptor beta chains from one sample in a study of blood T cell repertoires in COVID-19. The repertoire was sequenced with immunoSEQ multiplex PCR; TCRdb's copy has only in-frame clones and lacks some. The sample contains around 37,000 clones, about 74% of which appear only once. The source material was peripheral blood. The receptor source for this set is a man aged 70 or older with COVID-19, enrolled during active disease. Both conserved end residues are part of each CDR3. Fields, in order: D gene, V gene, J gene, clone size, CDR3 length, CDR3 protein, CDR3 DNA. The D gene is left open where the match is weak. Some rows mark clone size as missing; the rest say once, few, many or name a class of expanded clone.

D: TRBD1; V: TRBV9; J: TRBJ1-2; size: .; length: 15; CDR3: CASSVAYRGYHGYTF; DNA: TGTGCCAGCAGCGTAGCCTACAGGGGGTATCATGGCTACACCTTC
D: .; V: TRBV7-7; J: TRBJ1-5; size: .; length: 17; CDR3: CASSFQTPPYSNQPQHF; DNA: TGTGCTAGCAGCTTCCAGACACCGCCTTATAGCAATCAGCCCCAGCATTTT
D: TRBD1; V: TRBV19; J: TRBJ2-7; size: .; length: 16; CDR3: CASSIGRTGGSYEQYF; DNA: TGTGCCAGTAGTATAGGGAGGACAGGGGGCAGCTACGAGCAGTACTTC
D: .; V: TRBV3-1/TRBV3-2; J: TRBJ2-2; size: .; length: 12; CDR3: CASSRDTGELFF; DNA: TGTGCCAGCAGCCGAGACACCGGGGAGCTGTTTTTT
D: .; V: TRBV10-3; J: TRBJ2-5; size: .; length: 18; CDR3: CAISESLALTPYQETQYF; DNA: TGTGCCATCAGTGAGTCCCTAGCCCTTACCCCGTACCAAGAGACCCAGTACTTC
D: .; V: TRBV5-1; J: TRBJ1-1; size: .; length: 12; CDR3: CASSPGYLEAFF; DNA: TGCGCCAGCAGCCCGGGTTATTTGGAAGCTTTCTTT
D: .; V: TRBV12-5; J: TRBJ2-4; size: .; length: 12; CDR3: CASGYRADIQYF; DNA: TGTGCTAGTGGTTACAGGGCAGACATTCAGTACTTC
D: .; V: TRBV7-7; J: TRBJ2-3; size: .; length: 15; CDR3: CASSLNRAFKDTQYF; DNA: TGTGCTAGCAGCTTAAACAGGGCGTTCAAAGATACGCAGTATTTT
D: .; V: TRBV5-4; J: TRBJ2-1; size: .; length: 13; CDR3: CASSPMVGYEQFF; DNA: TGTGCCAGCAGTCCAATGGTTGGCTATGAGCAGTTCTTC
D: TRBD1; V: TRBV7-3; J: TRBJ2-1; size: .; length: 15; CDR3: CASSPDRASYNEQFF; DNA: TGTGCCAGCAGCCCGGACAGGGCCTCCTACAATGAGCAGTTCTTC
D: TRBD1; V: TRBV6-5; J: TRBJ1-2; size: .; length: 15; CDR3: CASAPGGQVTYGYTF; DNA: TGTGCCAGCGCCCCAGGGGGACAGGTGACCTATGGCTACACCTTC
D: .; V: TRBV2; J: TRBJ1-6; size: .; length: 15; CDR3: CASSEAEGSVSPLHF; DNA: TGTGCCAGCAGTGAAGCAGAGGGAAGCGTATCACCCCTCCACTTT
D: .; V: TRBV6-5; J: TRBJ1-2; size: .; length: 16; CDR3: CASSYSGGWGTYGYTF; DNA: TGTGCCAGCAGTTACTCCGGGGGTTGGGGAACCTATGGCTACACCTTC
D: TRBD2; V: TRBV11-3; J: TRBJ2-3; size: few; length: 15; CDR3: CASKASGGDTDTQYF; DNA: TGTGCCAGCAAAGCTAGCGGGGGGGACACAGATACGCAGTATTTT
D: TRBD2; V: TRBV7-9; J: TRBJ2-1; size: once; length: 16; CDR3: CASSLTGLAGGNEQFF; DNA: TGTGCCAGCAGCCTAACAGGACTAGCGGGGGGGAATGAGCAGTTCTTC
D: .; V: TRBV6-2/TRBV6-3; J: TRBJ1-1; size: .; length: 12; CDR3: CASSFMNTEAFF; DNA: TGTGCCAGCAGTTTCATGAACACTGAAGCTTTCTTT
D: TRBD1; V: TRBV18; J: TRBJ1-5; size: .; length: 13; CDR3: CASSDRENQPQHF; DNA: TGTGCCAGTTCGGACAGGGAAAATCAGCCCCAGCATTTT
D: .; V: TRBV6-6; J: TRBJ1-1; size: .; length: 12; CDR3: CASSRLDSEAFF; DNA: TGTGCCAGCAGTCGCCTGGACAGTGAAGCTTTCTTT
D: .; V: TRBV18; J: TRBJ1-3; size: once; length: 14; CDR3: CASSSPGAGNTIYF; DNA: TGTGCCAGCTCATCCCCCGGGGCTGGAAACACCATATATTTT
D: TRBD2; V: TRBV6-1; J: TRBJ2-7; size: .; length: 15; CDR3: CASSEFGGGSYEQYF; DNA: TGTGCCAGCAGTGAATTCGGGGGAGGGTCCTACGAGCAGTACTTC
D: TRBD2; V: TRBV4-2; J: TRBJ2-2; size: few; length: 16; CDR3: CASSQDPSGGLGELFF; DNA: TGTGCCAGCAGCCAAGATCCTAGCGGGGGGCTGGGGGAGCTGTTTTTT
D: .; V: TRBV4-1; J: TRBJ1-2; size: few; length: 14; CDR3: CASSRRQANYGYTF; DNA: TGCGCCAGCAGCCGTCGACAGGCTAACTATGGCTACACCTTC
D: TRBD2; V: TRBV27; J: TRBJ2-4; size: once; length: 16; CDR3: CASSLGSGGAKNIQYF; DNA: TGTGCCAGCAGTTTGGGTAGCGGGGGGGCCAAAAACATTCAGTACTTC
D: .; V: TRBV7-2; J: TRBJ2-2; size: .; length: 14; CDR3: CASSAGRPTGELFF; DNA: TGTGCCAGCAGCGCGGGACGCCCGACCGGGGAGCTGTTTTTT
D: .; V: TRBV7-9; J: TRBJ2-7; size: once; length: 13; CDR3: CASSLGPDFRQYF; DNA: .
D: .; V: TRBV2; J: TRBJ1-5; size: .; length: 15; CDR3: CASSGRGASNQPQHF; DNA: TGTGCCAGCAGCGGTCGGGGGGCGAGCAATCAGCCCCAGCATTTT
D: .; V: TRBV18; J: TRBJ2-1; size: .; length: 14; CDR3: CASSPSVTYNEQFF; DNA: TGTGCCAGCTCACCAAGCGTTACCTACAATGAGCAGTTCTTC
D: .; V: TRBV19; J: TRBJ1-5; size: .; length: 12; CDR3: CASSLNQGIWHF; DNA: TGTGCCAGTAGCTTAAACCAGGGTATATGGCATTTT
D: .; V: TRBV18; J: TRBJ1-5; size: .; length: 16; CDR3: CASSLGGAGSNQPQHF; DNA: TGTGCCAGCTCACTAGGGGGGGCGGGCAGCAATCAGCCCCAGCATTTT